This T cell receptor (beta chain) was sequenced for a study of blood T cell repertoires in COVID-19. Study-level background: Both acute and convalescent COVID-19 samples were obtained from the United States, Italy and Spain.

This clone was seen only a few times. Original processing methods: Amplification with reference gene primers provided the estimates of nucleated cell counts. Here immunoSEQ multiplex PCR was the method, and the copy in TCRdb shows in-frame clones only, minus some. D and trimming were read from the DNA, whereas the V and J calls and clone size are those reported in that table. Here the sample spans 80,000 to 100,000 clones, over 75% being singletons. The germline V gene has CDR1 SGHAT and CDR2 FQDESV (reference sequence). The CDR3 consists of 13 residues. Germline trimming cut 5 bases from V and 6 bases from J; bases unmatched to any gene: 6.

The chain has TRBV11-1 and TRBJ2-7; TRBD2 aligns across 8 bases. The sample was peripheral blood. The receptor's source is a human donor in a cohort sampled during active COVID-19. This CDR3 reads CASSRGRNGEQYF. CDR3 DNA sequence: TGTGCCAGCAGCCGCGGGAGGAACGGCGAGCAGTACTTC.